The 32 T cell receptor beta chains below all came from one sample that was sequenced in a study of human T cells and chemical hapten exposure. One entry per CDR3 protein, called by TCRdb with MiXCR from the RACE reads. The repertoire holds around 52,000 distinct CDR3 sequences, with around 9.3% as singletons. As to time point: patch test 1, 2 weeks after DPC sensitization. Stated treatment: therapeutic diphenylcyclopropenone sensitization with weekly scalp DPC. The source material was whole blood, sampled in connection with sensitization to the hapten diphenylcyclopropenone (DPC). The receptors derive from a woman aged 40 to 55 with alopecia areata. Some clones in this sample may be carry-over from other donors' samples.

This clonotype has at least ten counts. J is TRBJ2-2 and V is TRBV9, with 10 bases fitting TRBD2. V was pared by 3 bases and J by 2 bases, with 4 bases of the junction left unmatched. CDR1 and CDR2 (germline): SGDLS, YYNGEE. The CDR3 loop spans 16 amino acids. As DNA, the CDR3 is TGTGCCAGCAGCGGGAGCGGGGGGGCCAACACCGGGGAGCTGTTTTTT. As protein: CASSGSGGANTGELFF.

In this sample, this clonotype turned up many times. This rearrangement joins TRBV7-2 to TRBJ2-1, with 8 bases fitting TRBD2. The CDR3 is 15 amino acids. The J segment lost 4 bases and the V segment lost 5 bases, leaving 7 bases of the junction unmatched. Germline V gives CDR1 SGHTA, CDR2 FQGNSA. CDR3 loop: CASSKSGGPYNEQFF. CDR3 sequence (DNA): TGTGCCAGCAGCAAAAGCGGGGGACCTTACAATGAGCAGTTCTTC.

This clonotype has at least ten counts. This chain uses TRBV19 with TRBJ1-2, with 9 nucleotides matching TRBD1. This CDR3 has 14 residues. After removal of 6 bases from V and 8 bases from J, the junction contained 10 bases not matched to a gene. CDR1 is LNHDA and CDR2 is SQIVND in the germline V gene (reference sequence). The CDR3 spells CASSTGTGKLGYTF. In DNA, the CDR3 is TGTGCCAGTAGCACCGGGACAGGGAAGTTGGGCTACACCTTC.

This clonotype was counted ten times or more. V is TRBV4-1 and J is TRBJ1-6; D gene ambiguous. The CDR3 is 11 residues long. Germline-derived CDR1 and CDR2 are MGHRA and YSYEKL. Trimming removed 8 bases at V and 10 bases at J, with 9 bases between. Here the CDR3 reads CASGWVSPLHF. For the CDR3, the DNA is TGCGCCAGCGGGTGGGTCTCACCCCTCCACTTT.

At least ten counts were recorded for this clonotype. The chain employs TRBV18 and TRBJ2-1; TRBD1 aligns across 9 bases. Trimming cost V 3 bases and J 7 bases; bases outside gene matches: 1. Germline lookup yields CDR1 KGHSH and CDR2 LQKENI. This CDR3 contains 13 residues. The CDR3 protein is CASSPGTGNEQFF. CDR3 nucleotide sequence: TGTGCCAGCTCACCGGGGACAGGGAATGAGCAGTTCTTC. Full variable domain (outside the CDR3, taken from reference TRBV18 and TRBJ2-1): NAGVMQNPRHLVRRRGQEARLRCSPMKGHSHVYWYRQLPEEGLKFMVYLQKENIIDESGMPKERFSAEFPKEGPSILRIQQVVRGDSAAYFCASSPGTGNEQFFGPGTRLTVL.

In this sample, this clonotype turned up many times. The chain uses TRBV18 and TRBJ2-7, with 7 bases matching TRBD1. The germline CDR1 and CDR2 sequences are KGHSH and LQKENI. CDR3 length: 13 amino acids. V gave up 6 bases and J gave up 5 bases; unmatched junction bases: 7. The DNA for the CDR3 is TGTGCCAGCTCCAGTACTCAGGGGGACGAGCAGTACTTC. Its protein is CASSSTQGDEQYF.

V gene TRBV28 combines with J gene TRBJ2-7, with 10 bases lining up with TRBD2. CDR3 length equals 13 residues. Per the germline V gene, CDR1 is MDHEN and CDR2 is SYDVKM. J gave up 4 bases and V 7 bases, and 4 bases lay outside the gene matches. The CDR3 region has the DNA TGTGCCAGCACAACTAGCGGGGTTTACGAGCAGTACTTC. Amino acid sequence: CASTTSGVYEQYF.

The CDR3 coding sequence is TGTGCCAGCTCAATTACGGGAGGGGCAAATCATGGCTACACCTTC. Amino acid sequence: CASSITGGANHGYTF. The rearrangement uses TRBV14 and TRBJ1-2, with TRBD1 as a possible D gene (5 bases). The CDR3 sequence is 15 residues long. CDR1 is SGHDN and CDR2 is FVKESK in the germline V gene. Between the trimmed V and J ends, which lost 8 bases and 6 bases, there was a span of 22 bases.

The gene calls are TRBV12-3 or TRBV12-4 and TRBJ1-4; D is unresolved. Trimming took off 1 base at V and 7 bases at J, with 7 bases between the two ends. The CDR3 has 13 amino acids. The CDR3, as DNA: TGTGCCAGCAGTTTAGTTGTTGGTGAAAAACTGTTTTTT. Its protein is CASSLVVGEKLFF.

Concerning this clonotype: A single base separates this from a much larger clone, so it may be a read error. J is TRBJ1-1 and V is TRBV12-5, with 7 bases fitting TRBD1. The V and J ends lost 6 bases and 6 bases, in that order; junction bases with no gene match: 7. The CDR3 covers 13 residues. The germline V gene has CDR1 LGHNT and CDR2 FRNRAP. CDR3 bases: TGTGCTAGTGGCTTGCAGGGGGTCCCTGAAGCTTTCTTT. It codes for CASGLQGVPEAFF. Complete variable domain (other parts from reference TRBV12-5 and TRBJ1-1): DARVTQTPRHKVTEMGQEVTMRCQPILGHNTVFWYRQTMMQGLELLAYFRNRAPLDDSGMPKDRFSAEMPDATLATLKIQPSEPRDSAVYFCASGLQGVPEAFFGQGTRLTVV.

The chain employs TRBV20-1 and TRBJ1-1; no clear D gene. This CDR3 comprises 13 residues. Deletions cut 3 bases from V and 2 bases from J, with 10 bases between. Germline-derived CDR1 and CDR2 are DFQATT and SNEGSKA (reference sequence). The CDR3 sequence is CSASGDPNTEAFF. The CDR3, as DNA: TGCAGTGCTAGCGGGGATCCTAACACTGAAGCTTTCTTT.

This clonotype showed up just a few times. The rearrangement uses TRBV7-8 and TRBJ2-1; TRBD2 matches at 8 bases. V trimming: 5 bases; J trimming: 7 bases; junction bases outside the gene matches: 13. There are 16 residues in the CDR3. Germline V gives CDR1 SGHVS, CDR2 FQNEAQ. The CDR3 coding sequence is TGTGCCAGCAGCCTCCTAGCGGGTACTAATAGGAATGAGCAGTTCTTC. Residues: CASSLLAGTNRNEQFF.

In its sample, this clonotype was seen many times. The chain employs TRBV13 and TRBJ1-1, with D possibly TRBD1 on 5 matching bases. V was clipped by 5 bases and J by 5 bases, with 18 bases between them. The V gene's germline CDR1 is PRHDT and CDR2 FYEKMQ (reference sequence). The CDR3 has 15 residues. DNA for the CDR3: TGTGCCAGCAGCATTTGGACAACCTGGGGGACTGAAGCTTTCTTT. Protein: CASSIWTTWGTEAFF. The entire variable domain, with the rest obtained from reference TRBV13 and TRBJ1-1, is as follows: AAGVIQSPRHLIKEKRETATLKCYPIPRHDTVYWYQQGPGQDPQFLISFYEKMQSDKGSIPDRFSAQQFSDYHSELNMSSLELGDSALYFCASSIWTTWGTEAFFGQGTRLTVV.

This clonotype was seen at least ten times. V gene TRBV7-9 combines with J gene TRBJ2-7, with D perhaps TRBD1 (5 bases). The CDR3 has 14 amino acids. Germline-derived CDR1 and CDR2 are SEHNR and FQNEAQ (reference sequence). V was pared by 7 bases and J by 1 base, with 14 bases between. The CDR3 DNA reads as TGTGCCAGCACCAAAGGACAAGTTTCCTACGAGCAGTACTTC. Amino acid sequence: CASTKGQVSYEQYF. The complete variable domain, with remaining parts taken from reference TRBV7-9 and TRBJ2-7, reads DTGVSQNPRHKITKRGQNVTFRCDPISEHNRLYWYRQTLGQGPEFLTYFQNEAQLEKSRLLSDRFSAERPKGSFSTLEIQRTEQGDSAMYLCASTKGQVSYEQYFGPGTRLTVT.

This clonotype was seen ten or more times. This chain uses TRBV5-4 with TRBJ1-2; tentatively, D is TRBD1 (5 bases). Germline V lookup: CDR1 SGHNT, CDR2 YYREEE (reference sequence). This CDR3 spans 14 amino acids. V was clipped by 3 bases and J by 8 bases, with 17 bases between them. This CDR3 reads CASSSWGLLSGYTF. The CDR3 DNA sequence: TGTGCCAGCAGCTCCTGGGGACTTCTCTCCGGCTACACCTTC.

This clonotype was seen repeatedly, ten times or more. V usage is TRBV6-1 and J usage is TRBJ1-5; D is unresolved. The CDR3 loop spans 15 amino acids. Germline-derived CDR1 and CDR2 are MNHNS and SASEGT. V lost 6 bases, J lost 0 bases, and 12 bases lay in between. Here the CDR3 DNA reads TGTGCCAGCAGAAAACCGGGCAGTAGCAATCAGCCCCAGCATTTT. It specifies CASRKPGSSNQPQHF.

This clonotype has ten or more counts. This sequence joins TRBV7-9 and TRBJ2-5; D call uncertain. The CDR3 is made up of 13 amino acids. Deletions cut 1 base from V and 1 base from J, with 4 bases between. CDR1 and CDR2 from the germline V gene are SEHNR and FQNEAQ (reference sequence). The CDR3 DNA is TGTGCCAGCAGCTTAGTTCCCCAAGAGACCCAGTACTTC. Translating it yields CASSLVPQETQYF.

The V gene is TRBV3-1, the J gene TRBJ2-3; 7 bases map to TRBD2. Germline V lookup: CDR1 LGHDT, CDR2 YNNKEL (reference sequence). CDR3 length: 15 amino acids. The V gene end was trimmed by 3 bases and the J gene end by 5 bases; junction bases not matched to a gene: 8. The CDR3 is CASSHQRGMVDTQYF. CDR3 DNA: TGTGCCAGCAGCCACCAGCGGGGAATGGTAGATACGCAGTATTTT.

The sample holds one count of this clonotype. A clone one base away is much larger, so this may be a read error. The chain is built from TRBV12-3 or TRBV12-4 and TRBJ2-7; 7 nucleotides line up with TRBD2. Unmatched junction bases numbered 5, after V lost 5 bases and J lost 4 bases. This CDR3 has 13 amino acids. The CDR3 spells CASSPGGWYEQYF. CDR3 bases: TGTGCCAGCAGTCCCGGGGGGTGGTACGAGCAGTACTTC.

This clonotype was recorded at least ten times. The genes are TRBV28 and TRBJ1-5; perhaps TRBD1 as D (6 bases). V shed 3 bases and J shed 6 bases, with 12 bases lying between them. The CDR3 is 14 residues long. From germline, CDR1 is MDHEN and CDR2 SYDVKM. This chain's CDR3 is CASSLGQGSQPQHF. The CDR3 DNA sequence: TGTGCCAGCAGTTTGGGGCAGGGGAGTCAGCCCCAGCATTTT.

The sample holds many counts of this clonotype. This chain joins TRBV30 and TRBJ2-1, with D possibly TRBD2 on 7 matching bases. Germline V gene lookup returns CDR1 GTSNPN and CDR2 SVGIG (reference sequence). Deletions cut 1 base from V and 4 bases from J, with 17 bases between. The CDR3 is made up of 16 amino acids. Written as DNA, the CDR3 is TGTGCCTGGAGTGGTGGCGGGGGCGAAAATTACAATGAGCAGTTCTTC. Its protein is CAWSGGGGENYNEQFF.

This clonotype was observed many times. This rearrangement joins TRBV6-5 to TRBJ1-2; D possibly corresponds to TRBD1 (6 bases). The germline V gene has CDR1 MNHEY and CDR2 SVGAGI. The CDR3 spans 14 residues. The ends were cut back, 0 bases at V and 7 bases at J, with 12 bases in the middle. As DNA, the CDR3 is TGTGCCAGCAGTTACTCTGGCAGGGGTGGTGGCTACACCTTC. Encoded protein: CASSYSGRGGGYTF.

This clonotype was counted at least ten times. The chain uses TRBV11-2 and TRBJ2-3; D is perhaps TRBD2 (5 bases). CDR3 size: 13 residues. Trimming stripped 6 bases from V and 2 bases from J, with 9 bases between. The germline CDR1 and CDR2 sequences are SGHAT and FQNNGV. The CDR3 DNA follows: TGTGCCAGCAGTGAGGACTTCACAGATACGCAGTATTTT. This gives the protein CASSEDFTDTQYF.

The sample holds a few counts of this clonotype. This chain uses TRBV7-2 with TRBJ2-1, with D hard to call. Germline loops: CDR1 SGHTA, CDR2 FQGNSA. This CDR3 region has 13 residues. Deletions cut 3 bases from V and 4 bases from J, with 7 bases between. DNA for the CDR3: TGTGCCAGCAGCTTGGCGCCTTACAATGAGCAGTTCTTC. This gives the protein CASSLAPYNEQFF.

In regard to this clonotype: Since a much larger clone is just one base distant, this may be a read error. This chain uses TRBV11-2 with TRBJ2-3; TRBD2 matches at 8 bases. There are 17 residues in the CDR3. Germline V gene sequence: CDR1 SGHAT, CDR2 FQNNGV. The DNA for the CDR3 is TGTGTCAGCAGCTTGAATGGAGCGGGGGCCAAGACAGATACGCAGTATTTT. The encoded protein is CVSSLNGAGAKTDTQYF.

V is TRBV7-9 and J is TRBJ1-2; no definite D call. The CDR3 has 14 amino acids. CDR1 is SEHNR and CDR2 is FQNEAQ in the germline V gene (reference sequence). V lost 6 bases and J 6 bases, leaving 17 bases between the germline ends. The CDR3 reads CASSFVKEVHGYTF. CDR3 nucleotides: TGTGCCAGCAGTTTTGTAAAGGAAGTTCATGGCTACACCTTC.

This clonotype was counted ten times or more. The chain uses TRBV3-1 and TRBJ1-1; the D gene is possibly TRBD1 (6 bases). This CDR3 is built from 15 residues. Germline V lookup: CDR1 LGHDT, CDR2 YNNKEL (reference sequence). With 4 bases removed from V and 1 base from J, the gap between germline ends came to 13 bases. The DNA of the CDR3 is TGTGCCAGCAGCCGCATGGGGGCAGCGAACACTGAAGCTTTCTTT. Residues: CASSRMGAANTEAFF.

This clonotype was recorded at least ten times. The V and J genes are TRBV12-3 or TRBV12-4 and TRBJ2-5, with 8 bases lining up with TRBD2. This CDR3 has 16 residues. J gave up 4 bases and V 7 bases, and 14 bases lay outside the gene matches. CDR3 bases: TGTGCCAGCACCCGACTAAGCGGGGGAGCCTCAGAGACCCAGTACTTC. It codes for CASTRLSGGASETQYF.

There are a few counts of this clonotype. The rearrangement links TRBV7-2 to TRBJ2-1, with TRBD2 identical over 10 bases. The CDR3 runs to 15 residues. Unmatched junction bases numbered 9, after V lost 4 bases and J lost 9 bases. In germline, CDR1 is SGHTA, CDR2 FQGNSA. The CDR3 DNA reads TGTGCCAGCAGCTACAAAAGCGGGGGGGCAACTGAGCAGTTCTTC. Residues: CASSYKSGGATEQFF. Supplemented by reference TRBV7-2 and TRBJ2-1, the full variable domain reads GAGVSQSPSNKVTEKGKDVELRCDPISGHTALYWYRQSLGQGLEFLIYFQGNSAPDKSGLPSDRFSAERTGGSVSTLTIQRTQQEDSAVYLCASSYKSGGATEQFFGPGTRLTVL.

There are many counts of this clonotype. The J gene is TRBJ1-2, the V gene TRBV6-4; D unclear. Germline CDR1 MRHNA, CDR2 SNTAGT. The CDR3 is 15 amino acids. Trimming cost V 0 bases and J 1 base, with 9 bases left between them. The chain's CDR3 is CASSDSRRLNYGYTF. The CDR3 coding sequence is TGTGCCAGCAGTGACTCGAGGAGGCTTAACTATGGCTACACCTTC.

The table lists this clonotype with a few counts. The V and J genes are TRBV4-1 and TRBJ1-3, with D maybe TRBD1 (5 bases). The CDR3 length is 18 residues. V was clipped by 5 bases and J by 1 base, with 21 bases between them. CDR1 MGHRA and CDR2 YSYEKL come from the germline V gene. CDR3 amino acids: CASSKGRSQGLSGNTIYF. The CDR3 bases are TGCGCCAGCAGCAAAGGGAGAAGTCAGGGCTTGTCTGGAAACACCATATATTTT.

There are many counts of this clonotype. This chain links TRBV3-1 with TRBJ1-2; D not certain. Germline assignment: CDR1 LGHDT and CDR2 YNNKEL (reference sequence). V was pared by 1 base and J by 6 bases, with 9 bases between. This CDR3 spans 13 amino acids. CDR3 sequence (DNA): TGTGCCAGCAGCCAAGGAGTGGCAAATGGCTACACCTTC. Its protein product is CASSQGVANGYTF.